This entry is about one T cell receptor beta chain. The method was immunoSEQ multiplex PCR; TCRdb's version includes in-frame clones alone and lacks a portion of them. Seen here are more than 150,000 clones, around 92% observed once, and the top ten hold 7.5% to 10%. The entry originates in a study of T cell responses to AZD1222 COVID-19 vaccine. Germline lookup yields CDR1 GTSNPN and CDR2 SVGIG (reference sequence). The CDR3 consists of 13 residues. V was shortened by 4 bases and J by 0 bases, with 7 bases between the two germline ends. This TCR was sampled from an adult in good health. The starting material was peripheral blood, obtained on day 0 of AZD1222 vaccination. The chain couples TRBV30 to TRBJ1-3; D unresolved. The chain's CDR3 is CAWIGISGNTIYF. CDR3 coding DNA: TGTGCCTGGATTGGTATCTCTGGAAACACCATATATTTT.